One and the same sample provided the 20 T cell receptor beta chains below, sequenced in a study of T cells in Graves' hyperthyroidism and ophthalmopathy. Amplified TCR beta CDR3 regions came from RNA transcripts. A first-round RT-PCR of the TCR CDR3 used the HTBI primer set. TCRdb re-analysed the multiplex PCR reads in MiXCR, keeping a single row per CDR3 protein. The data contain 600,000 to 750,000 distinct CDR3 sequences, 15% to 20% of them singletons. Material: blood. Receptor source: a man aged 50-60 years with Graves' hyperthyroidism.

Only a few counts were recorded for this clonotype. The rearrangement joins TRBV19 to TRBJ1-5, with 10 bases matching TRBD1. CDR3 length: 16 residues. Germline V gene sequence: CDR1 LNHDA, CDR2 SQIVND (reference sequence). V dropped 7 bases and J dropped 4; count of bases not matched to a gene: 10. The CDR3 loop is CASTSQGQGGNQPQHF. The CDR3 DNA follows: TGTGCCAGTACCAGCCAAGGACAGGGGGGAAATCAGCCCCAGCATTTT.

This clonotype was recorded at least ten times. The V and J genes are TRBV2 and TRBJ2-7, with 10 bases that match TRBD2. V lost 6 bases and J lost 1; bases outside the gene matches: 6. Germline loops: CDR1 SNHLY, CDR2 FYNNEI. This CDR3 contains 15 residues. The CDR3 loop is CASRNGLAESYEQYF. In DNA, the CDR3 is TGTGCCAGCAGAAATGGACTAGCGGAGTCCTACGAGCAGTACTTC.

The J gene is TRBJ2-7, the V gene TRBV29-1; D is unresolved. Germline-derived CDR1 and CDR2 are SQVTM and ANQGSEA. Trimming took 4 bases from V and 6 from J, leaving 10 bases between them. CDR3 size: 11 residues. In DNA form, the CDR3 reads TGCAGCGTTGGGGGTGTAGGCGAGCAGTACTTC. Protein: CSVGGVGEQYF.

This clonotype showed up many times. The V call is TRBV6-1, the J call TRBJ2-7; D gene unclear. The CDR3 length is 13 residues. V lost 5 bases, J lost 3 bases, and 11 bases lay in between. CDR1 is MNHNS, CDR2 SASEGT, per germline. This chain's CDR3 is CASSSFLGYEQYF. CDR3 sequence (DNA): TGTGCCAGCAGTAGTTTCCTAGGCTACGAGCAGTACTTC.

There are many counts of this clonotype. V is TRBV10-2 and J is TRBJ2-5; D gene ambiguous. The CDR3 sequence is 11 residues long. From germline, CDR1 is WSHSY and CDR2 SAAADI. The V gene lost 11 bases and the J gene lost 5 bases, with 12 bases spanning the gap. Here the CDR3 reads CACSVGETQYF. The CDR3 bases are TGCGCCTGCTCAGTCGGCGAGACCCAGTACTTC.

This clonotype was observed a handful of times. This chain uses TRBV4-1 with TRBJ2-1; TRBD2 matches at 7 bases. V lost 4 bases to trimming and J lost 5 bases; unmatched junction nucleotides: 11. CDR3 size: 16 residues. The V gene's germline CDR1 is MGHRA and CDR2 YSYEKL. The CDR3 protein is CASSPIGREIDNEQFF. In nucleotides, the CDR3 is TGCGCCAGCAGCCCTATAGGGCGGGAGATCGACAATGAGCAGTTCTTC.

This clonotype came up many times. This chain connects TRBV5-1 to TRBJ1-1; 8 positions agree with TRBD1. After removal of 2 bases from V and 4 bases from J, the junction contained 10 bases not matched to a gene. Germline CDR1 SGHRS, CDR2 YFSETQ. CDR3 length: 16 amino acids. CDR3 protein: CASSFSGGTSGTEAFF. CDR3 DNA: TGCGCCAGCAGCTTTTCAGGGGGCACGAGTGGCACTGAAGCTTTCTTT.

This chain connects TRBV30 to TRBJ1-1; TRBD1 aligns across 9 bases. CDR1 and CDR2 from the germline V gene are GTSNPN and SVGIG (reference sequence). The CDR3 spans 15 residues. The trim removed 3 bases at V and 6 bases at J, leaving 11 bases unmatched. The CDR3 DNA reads TGTGCCTGGAGCCCTCTGGGACAGGGTGACGCTGAAGCTTTCTTT. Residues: CAWSPLGQGDAEAFF.

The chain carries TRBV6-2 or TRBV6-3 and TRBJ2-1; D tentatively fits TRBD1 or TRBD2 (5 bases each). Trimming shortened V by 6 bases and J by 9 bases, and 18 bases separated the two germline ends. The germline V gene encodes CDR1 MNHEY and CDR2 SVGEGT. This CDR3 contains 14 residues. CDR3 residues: CASRRDGTVGEQFF. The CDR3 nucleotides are TGTGCCAGCAGAAGGGACGGGACGGTCGGTGAGCAGTTCTTC.

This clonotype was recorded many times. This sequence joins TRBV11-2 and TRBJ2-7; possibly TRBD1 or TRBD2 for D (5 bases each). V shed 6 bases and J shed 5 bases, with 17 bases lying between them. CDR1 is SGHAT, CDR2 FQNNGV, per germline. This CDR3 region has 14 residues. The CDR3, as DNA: TGTGCCAGCAGGGATCGGGGCACTGAGGACGAGCAGTACTTC. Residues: CASRDRGTEDEQYF.

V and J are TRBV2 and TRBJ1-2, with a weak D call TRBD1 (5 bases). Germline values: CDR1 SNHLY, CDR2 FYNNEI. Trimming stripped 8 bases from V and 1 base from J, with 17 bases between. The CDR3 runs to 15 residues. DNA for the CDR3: TGTGCCAGCTTACCTACCGGGACCGATAACTATGGCTACACCTTC. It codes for CASLPTGTDNYGYTF.

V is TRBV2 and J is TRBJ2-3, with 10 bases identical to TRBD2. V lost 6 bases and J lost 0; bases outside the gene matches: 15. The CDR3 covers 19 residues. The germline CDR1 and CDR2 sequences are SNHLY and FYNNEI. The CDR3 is CASSQHPRLAGLSTDTQYF. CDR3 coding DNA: TGTGCCAGCAGCCAACACCCAAGACTAGCGGGCCTTAGCACAGATACGCAGTATTTT.

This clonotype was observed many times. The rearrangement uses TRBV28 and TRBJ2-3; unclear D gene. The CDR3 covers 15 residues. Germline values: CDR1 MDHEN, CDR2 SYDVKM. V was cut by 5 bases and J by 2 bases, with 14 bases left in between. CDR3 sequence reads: CASSPRLPITDTQYF. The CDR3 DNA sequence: TGTGCCAGCAGTCCCCGCTTACCTATCACAGATACGCAGTATTTT.

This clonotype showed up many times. The DNA of the CDR3 is TGTGCCAGCAGTTACTCCGGGACAGGGGGGATCGAGAGGTACAATGAGCAGTTCTTC. Translation: CASSYSGTGGIERYNEQFF. The chain links TRBV6-5 to TRBJ2-1; 11 bases agree with TRBD1. The CDR3 contains 19 residues. V was clipped by 0 bases and J by 4 bases; unmatched bases: 11. CDR1 and CDR2 from the germline V gene are MNHEY and SVGAGI.

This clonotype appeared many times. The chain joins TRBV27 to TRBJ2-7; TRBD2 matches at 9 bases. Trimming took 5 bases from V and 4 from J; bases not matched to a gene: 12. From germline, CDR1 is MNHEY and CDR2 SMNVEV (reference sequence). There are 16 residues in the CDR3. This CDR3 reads CASSLLWGSGSYEQYF. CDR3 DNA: TGTGCCAGCAGTCTCCTCTGGGGTAGCGGGAGTTACGAGCAGTACTTC.

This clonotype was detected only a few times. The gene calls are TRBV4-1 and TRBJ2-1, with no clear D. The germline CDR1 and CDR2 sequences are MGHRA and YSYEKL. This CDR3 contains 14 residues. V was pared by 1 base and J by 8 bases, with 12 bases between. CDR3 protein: CASSQVAGDYEQFF. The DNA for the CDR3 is TGCGCCAGCAGCCAAGTAGCTGGGGATTATGAGCAGTTCTTC.

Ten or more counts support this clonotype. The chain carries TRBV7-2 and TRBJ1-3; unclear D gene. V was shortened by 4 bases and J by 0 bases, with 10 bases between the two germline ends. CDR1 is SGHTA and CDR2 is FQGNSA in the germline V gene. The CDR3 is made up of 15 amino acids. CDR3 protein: CASSYGRHSGNTIYF. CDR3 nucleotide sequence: TGTGCCAGCAGCTACGGACGGCACTCTGGAAACACCATATATTTT.

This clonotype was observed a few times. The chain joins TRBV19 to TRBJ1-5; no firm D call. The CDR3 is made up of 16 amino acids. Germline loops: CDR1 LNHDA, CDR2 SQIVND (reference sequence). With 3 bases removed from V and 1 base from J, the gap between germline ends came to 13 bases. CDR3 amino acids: CASSIKDGPSNQPQHF. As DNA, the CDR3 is TGTGCCAGTAGTATCAAGGACGGTCCAAGCAATCAGCCCCAGCATTTT.

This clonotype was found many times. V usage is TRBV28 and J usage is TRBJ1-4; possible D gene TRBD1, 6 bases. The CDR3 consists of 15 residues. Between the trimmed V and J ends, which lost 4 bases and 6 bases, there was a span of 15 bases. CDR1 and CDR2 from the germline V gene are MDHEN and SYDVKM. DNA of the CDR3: TGTGCCAGCAGTTCTCTGGGGGCGTGGGATGAAAAACTGTTTTTT. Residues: CASSSLGAWDEKLFF. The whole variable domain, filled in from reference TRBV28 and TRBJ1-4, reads DVKVTQSSRYLVKRTGEKVFLECVQDMDHENMFWYRQDPGLGLRLIYFSYDVKMKEKGDIPEGYSVSREKKERFSLILESASTNQTSMYLCASSSLGAWDEKLFFGSGTQLSVL.

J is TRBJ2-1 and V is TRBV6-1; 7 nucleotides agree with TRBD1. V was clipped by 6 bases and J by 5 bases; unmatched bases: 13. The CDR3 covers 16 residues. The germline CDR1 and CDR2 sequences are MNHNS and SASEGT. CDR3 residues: CASRTTGSNTHNEQFF. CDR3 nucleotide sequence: TGTGCCAGCAGGACGACAGGGTCGAACACACACAATGAGCAGTTCTTC.